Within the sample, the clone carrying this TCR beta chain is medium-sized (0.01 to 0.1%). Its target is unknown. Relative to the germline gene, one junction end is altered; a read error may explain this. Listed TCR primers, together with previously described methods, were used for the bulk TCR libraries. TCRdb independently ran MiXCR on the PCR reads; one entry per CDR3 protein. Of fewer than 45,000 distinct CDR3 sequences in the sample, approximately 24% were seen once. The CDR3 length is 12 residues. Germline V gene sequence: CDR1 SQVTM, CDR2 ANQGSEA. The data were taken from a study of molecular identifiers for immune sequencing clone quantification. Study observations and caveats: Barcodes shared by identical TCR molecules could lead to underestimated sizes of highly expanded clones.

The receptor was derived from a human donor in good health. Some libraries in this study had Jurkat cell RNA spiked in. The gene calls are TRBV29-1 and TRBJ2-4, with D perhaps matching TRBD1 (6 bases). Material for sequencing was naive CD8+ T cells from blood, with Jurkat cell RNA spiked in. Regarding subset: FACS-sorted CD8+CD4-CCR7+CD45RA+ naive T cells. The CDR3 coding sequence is TGCAGCGTTGAAGATCAACAGGGCCTTCCACACTTC. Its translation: CSVEDQQGLPHF.